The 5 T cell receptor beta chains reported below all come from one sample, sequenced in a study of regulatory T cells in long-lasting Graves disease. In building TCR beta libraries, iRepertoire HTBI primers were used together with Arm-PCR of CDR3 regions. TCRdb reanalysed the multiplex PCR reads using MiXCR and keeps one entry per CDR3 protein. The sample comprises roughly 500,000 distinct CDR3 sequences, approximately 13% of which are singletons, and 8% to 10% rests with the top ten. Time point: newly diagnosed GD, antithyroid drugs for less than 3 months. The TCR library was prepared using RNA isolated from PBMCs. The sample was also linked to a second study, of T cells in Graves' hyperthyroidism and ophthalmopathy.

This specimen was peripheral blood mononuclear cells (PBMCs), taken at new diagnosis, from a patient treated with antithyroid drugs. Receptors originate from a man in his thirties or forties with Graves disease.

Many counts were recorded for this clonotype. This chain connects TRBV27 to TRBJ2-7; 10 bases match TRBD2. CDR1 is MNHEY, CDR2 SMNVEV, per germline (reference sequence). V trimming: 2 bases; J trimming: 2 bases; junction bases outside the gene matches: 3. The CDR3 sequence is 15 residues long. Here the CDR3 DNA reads TGTGCCAGCAGTTTAGGGACTAGCGCGACCTACGAGCAGTACTTC. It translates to CASSLGTSATYEQYF.

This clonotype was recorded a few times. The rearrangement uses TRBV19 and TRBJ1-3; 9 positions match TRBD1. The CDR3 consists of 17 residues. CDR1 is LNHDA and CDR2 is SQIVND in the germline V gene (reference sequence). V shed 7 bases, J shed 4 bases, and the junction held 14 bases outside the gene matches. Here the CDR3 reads CASNIGGTGRRGNTIYF. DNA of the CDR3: TGTGCCAGTAACATCGGAGGGACAGGGCGAAGGGGAAACACCATATATTTT.

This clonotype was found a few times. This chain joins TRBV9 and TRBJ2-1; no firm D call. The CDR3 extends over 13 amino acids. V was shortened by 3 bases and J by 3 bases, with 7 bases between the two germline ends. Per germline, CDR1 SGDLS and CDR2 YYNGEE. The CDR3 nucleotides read TGTGCCAGCAGCGCGGGCTTCTACAATGAGCAGTTCTTC. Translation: CASSAGFYNEQFF.

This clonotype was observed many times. In DNA, the CDR3 is TGTGCCAGCAGCTTAGTTTCCCCCGGGACCCTGGGCCATGGCTACACCTTC. Its protein is CASSLVSPGTLGHGYTF. The rearrangement links TRBV11-2 to TRBJ1-2, with D perhaps TRBD1 (5 bases). The CDR3 runs 17 residues. The ends were cut back, 1 base at V and 6 bases at J, with 21 bases in the middle. CDR1 is SGHAT, CDR2 FQNNGV, per germline.

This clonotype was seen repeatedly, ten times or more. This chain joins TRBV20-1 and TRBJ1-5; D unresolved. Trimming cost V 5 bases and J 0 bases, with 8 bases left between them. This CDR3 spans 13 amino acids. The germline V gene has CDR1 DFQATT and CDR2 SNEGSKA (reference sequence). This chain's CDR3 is CSAEDGSNQPQHF. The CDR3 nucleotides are TGCAGTGCTGAGGACGGTAGCAATCAGCCCCAGCATTTT.